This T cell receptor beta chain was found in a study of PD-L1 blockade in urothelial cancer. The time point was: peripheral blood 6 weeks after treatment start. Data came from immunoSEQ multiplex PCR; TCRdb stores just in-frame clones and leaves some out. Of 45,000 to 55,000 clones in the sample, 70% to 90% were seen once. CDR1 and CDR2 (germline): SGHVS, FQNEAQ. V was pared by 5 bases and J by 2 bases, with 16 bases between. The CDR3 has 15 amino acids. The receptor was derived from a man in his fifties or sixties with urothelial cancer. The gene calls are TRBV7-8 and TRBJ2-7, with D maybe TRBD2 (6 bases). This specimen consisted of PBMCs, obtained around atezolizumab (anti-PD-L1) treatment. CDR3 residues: CASSLTVSGTYEQYF. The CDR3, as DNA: TGTGCCAGCAGCCTCACGGTTAGCGGTACCTACGAGCAGTACTTC.